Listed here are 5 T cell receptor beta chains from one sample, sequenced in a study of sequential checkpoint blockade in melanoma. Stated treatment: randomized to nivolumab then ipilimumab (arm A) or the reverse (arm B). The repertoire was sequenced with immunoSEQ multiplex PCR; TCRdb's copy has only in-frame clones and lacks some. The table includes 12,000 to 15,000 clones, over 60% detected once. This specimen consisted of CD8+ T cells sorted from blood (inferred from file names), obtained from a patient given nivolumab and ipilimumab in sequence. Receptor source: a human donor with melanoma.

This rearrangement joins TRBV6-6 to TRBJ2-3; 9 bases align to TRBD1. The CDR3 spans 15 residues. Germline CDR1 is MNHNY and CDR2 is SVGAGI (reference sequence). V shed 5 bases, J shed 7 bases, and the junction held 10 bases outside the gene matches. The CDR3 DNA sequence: TGTGCCAGCAGTACCCCCGGGACAGGGAAATATACGCAGTATTTT. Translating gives CASSTPGTGKYTQYF.

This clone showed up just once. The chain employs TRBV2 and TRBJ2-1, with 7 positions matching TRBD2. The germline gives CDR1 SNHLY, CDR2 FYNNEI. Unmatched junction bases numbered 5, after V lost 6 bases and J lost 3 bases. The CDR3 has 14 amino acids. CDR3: CASRTLADYNEQFF. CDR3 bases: TGTGCCAGCAGGACTCTAGCGGACTACAATGAGCAGTTCTTC.

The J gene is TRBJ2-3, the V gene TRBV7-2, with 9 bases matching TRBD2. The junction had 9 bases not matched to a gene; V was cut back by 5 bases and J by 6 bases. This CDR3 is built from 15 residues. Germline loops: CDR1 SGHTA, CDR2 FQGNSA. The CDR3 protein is CASSTIAGVADTQYF. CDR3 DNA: TGTGCCAGCAGCACTATAGCGGGGGTCGCGGATACGCAGTATTTT.

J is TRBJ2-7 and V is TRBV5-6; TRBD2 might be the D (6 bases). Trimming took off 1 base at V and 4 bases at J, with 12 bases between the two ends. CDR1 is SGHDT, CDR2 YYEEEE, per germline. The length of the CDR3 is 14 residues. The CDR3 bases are TGTGCCAGCAGCTTGTTCCGGGGGTCTTACGAGCAGTACTTC. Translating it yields CASSLFRGSYEQYF.

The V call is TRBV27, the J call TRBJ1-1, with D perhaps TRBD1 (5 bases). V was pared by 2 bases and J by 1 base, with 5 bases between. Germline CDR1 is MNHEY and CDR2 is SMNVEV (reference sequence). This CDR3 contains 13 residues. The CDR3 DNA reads TGTGCCAGCAGTTTACAGGGGAACACTGAAGCTTTCTTT. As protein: CASSLQGNTEAFF.